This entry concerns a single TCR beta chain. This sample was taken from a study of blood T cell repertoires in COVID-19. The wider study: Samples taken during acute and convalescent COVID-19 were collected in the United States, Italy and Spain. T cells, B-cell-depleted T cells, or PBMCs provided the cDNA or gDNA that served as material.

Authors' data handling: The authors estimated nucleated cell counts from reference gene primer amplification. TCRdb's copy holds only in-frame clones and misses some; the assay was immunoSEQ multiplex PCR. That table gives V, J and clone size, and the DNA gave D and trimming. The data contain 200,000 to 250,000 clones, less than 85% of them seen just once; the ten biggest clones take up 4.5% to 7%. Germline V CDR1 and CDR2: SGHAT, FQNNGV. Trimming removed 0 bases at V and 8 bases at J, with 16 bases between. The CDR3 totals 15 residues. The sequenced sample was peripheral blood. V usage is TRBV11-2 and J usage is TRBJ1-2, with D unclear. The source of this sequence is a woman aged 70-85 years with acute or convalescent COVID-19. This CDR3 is CASSLDEVRRQGYTF. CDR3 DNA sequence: TGTGCCAGCAGCTTAGATGAAGTGAGGAGGCAAGGCTACACCTTC.